What follows is one TCR beta chain and its context. The antigen is unknown. The source of the sample is a study of shared clonotypes between healthy human individuals. Findings and caveats of the study: Tissues were not sampled, only blood, and their repertoires likely differ.

Germline trimming cut 7 bases from V and 9 bases from J; bases unmatched to any gene: 6. CDR3 size: 12 residues. Germline V gene lookup returns CDR1 MDHEN and CDR2 SYDVKM. Bulk PBMC genomic DNA spanned ten immunoSEQ deep plates. Per the original methods: There were no quality scores in the junction-only immunoSEQ sequences, so filtering differed. TCRdb's table, derived via immunoSEQ multiplex PCR, lists solely in-frame clones and lacks some. V and J calls and clone size are those listed in that table; D and trimming were worked out from the DNA. The profile shows about 470,000 clones, 75% to 85% of them singletons.

Sequenced: PBMCs. The TCR originated in a woman between 40 and 55 years old in good health. Some clones in this sample may be carry-over from other donors' samples. The chain employs TRBV28 and TRBJ2-1; TRBD1 matches 7 bases. This chain's CDR3 is CASTDRVGEQFF. CDR3 in DNA: TGTGCCAGCACCGACAGGGTCGGTGAGCAGTTCTTC.